This T cell receptor (beta chain) came from a study of control samples from healthy donors and cancer patients. Germline lookup yields CDR1 MNHEY and CDR2 SVGEGT. CDR3 length equals 11 residues. Between the trimmed V and J ends, which lost 5 bases and 4 bases, there was a span of 6 bases. Assay: immunoSEQ multiplex PCR; the TCRdb copy retains only in-frame clones and omits some. The sample has tens of thousands of clones, roughly nine tenths seen once. As for this clone: Other DNA variants within this sample encode the same CDR3.

The chain is built from TRBV6-2 or TRBV6-3 and TRBJ2-7; D not certain. The clonotype comes from a man in his sixties with colorectal cancer. The sample taken for sequencing was PBMCs. The CDR3 nucleotides read TGTGCCAGCAGTCTGGGTTACGAGCAGTACTTC. It specifies CASSLGYEQYF.